These 12 T cell receptor beta chains were sequenced from one sample in a study of OX40 agonist ivuxolimab in advanced cancers. TCRdb's table, derived via immunoSEQ multiplex PCR, lists solely in-frame clones and lacks some. Of fewer than 45,000 clones listed, approximately 84% are singletons. Here the sequenced sample was CD4+ or CD8+ T cells sorted from blood, taken in a trial of the OX40 agonist ivuxolimab. Receptor source: an adult with an advanced solid tumor such as melanoma, head and neck, liver or kidney cancer.

V and J are TRBV7-9 and TRBJ2-1; TRBD2 matches at 8 bases. J gave up 1 base and V 1 base, and 9 bases lay outside the gene matches. Germline CDR1 SEHNR, CDR2 FQNEAQ (reference sequence). The CDR3 is 18 residues long. Written as DNA, the CDR3 is TGTGCCAGCAGCTTAGGTGGTGGGAGCGGGAGTTCCTACAATGAGCAGTTCTTC. It encodes CASSLGGGSGSSYNEQFF.

As concerns this clone: The junction differs from germline at one of its ends, possibly a read error. The chain joins TRBV4-3 to TRBJ2-2; D not certain. Germline V lookup: CDR1 LGHNA, CDR2 YSLEER. There are 17 residues in the CDR3. This CDR3 is CAGSQAALRRYTGELFF. The CDR3 coding sequence is TGCGCCGGCAGCCAGGCAGCCTTGAGGAGATACACCGGGGAGCTGTTTTTT.

The chain links TRBV6-1 to TRBJ2-7, with D possibly TRBD1 on 6 matching bases. Deletions cut 8 bases from V and 2 bases from J, with 19 bases between. From germline, CDR1 is MNHNS and CDR2 SASEGT. The CDR3 consists of 15 residues. CDR3 DNA sequence: TGTGCCAGCGGTAACAGGGCGGCAACCACCTACGAGCAGTACTTC. Its translation: CASGNRAATTYEQYF.

The genes are TRBV2 and TRBJ2-1; 8 bases fit TRBD2. V dropped 9 bases and J dropped 0; count of bases not matched to a gene: 7. The CDR3 is made up of 15 amino acids. CDR1 SNHLY and CDR2 FYNNEI come from the germline V gene. CDR3 sequence: CARDERESSYNEQFF. The CDR3 coding sequence is TGTGCCAGGGATGAGCGGGAGAGCTCCTACAATGAGCAGTTCTTC. Using reference TRBV2 and TRBJ2-1 for the parts outside the CDR3, the full variable domain is EPEVTQTPSHQVTQMGQEVILRCVPISNHLYFYWYRQILGQKVEFLVSFYNNEISEKSEIFDDQFSVERPDGSNFTLKIRSTKLEDSAMYFCARDERESSYNEQFFGPGTRLTVL.

V usage is TRBV5-1 and J usage is TRBJ2-1; D is perhaps TRBD1 (5 bases). CDR1 SGHRS and CDR2 YFSETQ come from the germline V gene. There are 17 residues in the CDR3. Trimming stripped 4 bases from V and 0 bases from J, with 17 bases between. The CDR3 protein is CASSGLQVSSSYNEQFF. The DNA for the CDR3 is TGCGCCAGCAGCGGATTACAGGTCTCCAGCTCCTACAATGAGCAGTTCTTC.

The CDR3 loop reads CASSYHVTRYGYTF. The CDR3 bases are TGTGCCAGCAGTTACCACGTTACGAGGTATGGCTACACCTTC. V gene TRBV6-5 combines with J gene TRBJ1-2; no reliable D call. Trimming took off 2 bases at V and 5 bases at J, with 12 bases between the two ends. Germline V gene lookup returns CDR1 MNHEY and CDR2 SVGAGI. The CDR3 loop spans 14 amino acids.

This clone has a handful of counts. The genes are TRBV18 and TRBJ1-4; D is unclear. Germline V gene data show CDR1 as KGHSH and CDR2 as LQKENI. This CDR3 is built from 13 residues. V dropped 1 base and J dropped 6 bases, with 6 bases sitting between them. The CDR3 spells CASSPQSDEKLFF. The CDR3 region has the DNA TGTGCCAGCTCACCACAGAGCGATGAAAAACTGTTTTTT.

The chain couples TRBV10-3 to TRBJ1-6, with TRBD1 as a possible D gene (6 bases). Germline V gene lookup returns CDR1 ENHRY and CDR2 SYGVKD. This CDR3 is built from 13 residues. V shed 8 bases and J shed 9 bases, with 14 bases lying between them. The CDR3 loop reads CAIGGGSGSPLHF. The CDR3 DNA sequence: TGTGCCATCGGTGGGGGCTCCGGTTCACCCCTCCACTTT.

The V call is TRBV4-3, the J call TRBJ2-4; either TRBD1 or TRBD2 may supply D (5 bases each). V was trimmed by 0 bases and J by 1 base, leaving 13 bases between them. CDR1 is LGHNA, CDR2 YSLEER, per germline. The CDR3 has 17 residues. In DNA, the CDR3 is TGCGCCAGCAGCCAAGATGGAAGCTGGGGGGCCAAAAACATTCAGTACTTC. Its translation: CASSQDGSWGAKNIQYF.

The chain joins TRBV19 to TRBJ1-1, with a possible D match to TRBD1 (6 bases). V lost 4 bases, J lost 2 bases, and 17 bases lay in between. Germline V gene data show CDR1 as LNHDA and CDR2 as SQIVND (reference sequence). The CDR3 is 16 amino acids. CDR3 coding DNA: TGTGCCAGTAGTACCCATCGACAGGAGAGTAACACTGAAGCTTTCTTT. Translation gives CASSTHRQESNTEAFF.

This clone was observed a handful of times. This chain connects TRBV18 to TRBJ1-5; D gene ambiguous. V was pared by 5 bases and J by 0 bases, with 11 bases between. This CDR3 region has 15 residues. Looked up from germline, CDR1 is KGHSH and CDR2 is LQKENI. CDR3 DNA sequence: TGTGCCAGCTCAAAGGAAAGCCCTAGCAATCAGCCCCAGCATTTT. It encodes CASSKESPSNQPQHF.

The chain uses TRBV21-1 and TRBJ2-1; TRBD2 reflects the table's D call only, with no check against the DNA. TRBV21-1 constitutes a pseudogene. The CDR3 is 18 amino acids. For the CDR3, the DNA is TGTGCCAGCAGCAAAGCGGCGCGGACTAGCTCCTCCTACAATGAGCAGTTCTTC. Its translation is CASSKAARTSSSYNEQFF.